This T cell receptor (beta chain) was recovered during a study of T cells in Graves' hyperthyroidism and ophthalmopathy. Study-wide context: Peripheral blood was collected at initial diagnosis, before any treatment.

Ophthalmopathy in the patients scored at least 3 on Clinical Activity Score and at least 4 on NOSPECS grade, lasting under 3 months. This clonotype was seen a handful of times. Its antigen is undetermined. Study-level points and caveats: Ophthalmopathy, as predicted by the model, came a median roughly 6.8 months after the prediction.

RNA transcripts provided the source from which TCR beta CDR3 regions were amplified. The study used the HTBI primer set for a first-round RT-PCR of the TCR CDR3. TCRdb re-derived calls from the multiplex PCR reads in MiXCR, one entry per CDR3 protein. The sample includes 500,000 to 650,000 distinct CDR3 sequences, 15% to 20% seen only once; the top ten take under 20%. The TCR comes from a woman aged 18-29 years with Graves' ophthalmopathy. Sequencing used blood.

As DNA, the CDR3 is TGTGCCAGCAGCGCGCGGGGGACAAGAATCAATGAGCAGTTCTTC. This sequence encodes CASSARGTRINEQFF. This chain uses TRBV2 with TRBJ2-1; D is possibly TRBD2 (7 bases). V was clipped by 6 bases and J by 6 bases, with 18 bases between them. The CDR3 is 15 amino acids. Germline CDR1 and CDR2: SNHLY and FYNNEI.